Listed here is a single T cell receptor (beta chain). The 5'RACE method, run with constant-segment primers, produced TCR alpha and TCR beta cDNA libraries (carrying sample barcodes and UMIs). TCRdb used MiXCR to reprocess the 5' RACE reads, holding one entry per CDR3 protein. Here the sample spans about 470,000 distinct CDR3 sequences, roughly 25% being singletons. This entry comes from a study of T-cell memory formation after mild COVID-19. Germline CDR1 reads SGHAT; CDR2 reads FQNNGV. This CDR3 is built from 15 residues. J was trimmed by 8 bases and V by 5 bases; bases with no gene match: 12. Sequencing was carried out using PBMCs or a T cell subset sorted from them (not recorded which). The V call is TRBV11-2, the J call TRBJ1-1, with 9 bases matching TRBD1. The source is an adult woman who had mild COVID-19 (a few samples of this study predate the infection). Cell type and time point are not known. The CDR3 protein is CASSDPWDRDWEAFF. In DNA form, the CDR3 reads TGTGCCAGCAGCGACCCTTGGGACAGGGATTGGGAAGCTTTCTTT.